This entry is about one T cell receptor beta chain. What it binds is unknown. This CDR3 has 11 residues. Germline-derived CDR1 and CDR2 are DFQATT and SNEGSKA (reference sequence). Trimming stripped 5 bases from V and 2 bases from J, with 3 bases between. This specimen belongs to a study of OX40 agonist ivuxolimab in advanced cancers. Broader study findings: The study found that CD8+ T cells averaged more expanded clones than CD4+.

Sequencing was performed with immunoSEQ multiplex PCR; in TCRdb, only in-frame clones are kept and a portion is missing. The repertoire holds some 74,000 clones, with 85% to 95% as singletons. Sequencing used CD4+ or CD8+ T cells sorted from blood, obtained in a trial of the OX40 agonist ivuxolimab. This sequence originates from an adult with an advanced solid tumor such as melanoma, head and neck, liver or kidney cancer. The chain has TRBV20-1 and TRBJ2-2; D gene unclear. The CDR3 DNA sequence: TGCAGTGCTGTCAACACCGGGGAGCTGTTTTTT. This codes for CSAVNTGELFF.